This T cell receptor beta chain was identified during a study of T cells expressing NK-cell markers. TCRdb processed the 5' RACE reads again and assigns one entry to each CDR3 protein, with no DNA. The sample has under 200,000 distinct CDR3 sequences. Germline V lookup: CDR1 LGHDT, CDR2 YNNKEL (reference sequence). This CDR3 has 15 amino acids. This sequence originates from a woman aged 18-69 years in good health. What was sequenced was blood T cells: a sorted CD56 or NKG2C T cell subset, CD4+ or CD8+ T cells, or bulk PBMC T cells (not recorded which). V gene TRBV3-1 combines with J gene TRBJ2-4; TCRdb gives TRBD2 as the D gene, but with no DNA this cannot be confirmed. The CDR3 here is CASSQEGLSKNIQYF.